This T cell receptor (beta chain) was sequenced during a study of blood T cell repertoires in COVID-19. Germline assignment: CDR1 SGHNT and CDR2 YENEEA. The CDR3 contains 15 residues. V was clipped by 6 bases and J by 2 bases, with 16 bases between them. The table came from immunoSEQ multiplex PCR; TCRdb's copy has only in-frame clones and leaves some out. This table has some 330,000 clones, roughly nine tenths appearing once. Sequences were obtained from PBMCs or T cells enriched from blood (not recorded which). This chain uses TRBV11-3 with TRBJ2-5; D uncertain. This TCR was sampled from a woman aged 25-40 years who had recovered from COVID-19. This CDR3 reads CASSFLFRVQETQYF. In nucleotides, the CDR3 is TGTGCCAGCAGTTTCCTTTTTCGGGTACAAGAGACCCAGTACTTC.